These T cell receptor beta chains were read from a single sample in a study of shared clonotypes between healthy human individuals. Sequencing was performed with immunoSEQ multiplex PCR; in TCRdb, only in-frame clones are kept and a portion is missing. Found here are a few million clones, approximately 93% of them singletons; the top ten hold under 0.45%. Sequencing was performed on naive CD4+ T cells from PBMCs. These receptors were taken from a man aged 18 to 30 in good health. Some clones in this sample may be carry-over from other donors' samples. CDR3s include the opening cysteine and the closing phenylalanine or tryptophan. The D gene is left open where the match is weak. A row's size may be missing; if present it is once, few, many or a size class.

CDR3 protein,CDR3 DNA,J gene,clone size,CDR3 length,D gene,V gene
CASSESGDLGELFF,TGCGCCAGCAGTGAGTCCGGGGACCTAGGGGAGCTGTTTTTT,TRBJ2-2,once,14,.,TRBV10-1
CASSFGQGAFNEQFF,TGTGCCAGCAGCTTTGGACAGGGAGCTTTCAATGAGCAGTTCTTC,TRBJ2-1,.,15,TRBD1,TRBV5-4
CASSEESGRATNEKLFF,TGCGCCAGCAGTGAGGAATCAGGGAGAGCAACTAATGAAAAACTGTTTTTT,TRBJ1-4,.,17,.,TRBV10-2
CASSLPPAGTSGIHEQFF,TGTGCCAGCAGTTTACCGCCGGCGGGGACTAGCGGGATCCATGAGCAGTTCTTC,TRBJ2-1,.,18,TRBD2,TRBV28
CASSKGTTGTGAYEQYF,TGTGCCAGCAGCAAAGGAACAACCGGGACAGGGGCCTACGAGCAGTACTTC,TRBJ2-7,.,17,.,TRBV21-1
CASSLGQGSTEAFF,TGTGCCAGCAGCTTAGGACAGGGGAGCACTGAAGCTTTCTTT,TRBJ1-1,.,14,TRBD1,TRBV7-3
CASSSRGLNTGELFF,TGCGCCAGCAGCTCCCGCGGGCTGAACACCGGGGAGCTGTTTTTT,TRBJ2-2,.,15,.,TRBV10-1
CASSSQGAQPQHF,TGTGCCAGCAGCTCACAGGGTGCTCAGCCCCAGCATTTT,TRBJ1-5,.,13,.,TRBV7-9
CASSLVPQGYEQYF,TGTGCCAGCAGCTTAGTCCCCCAGGGCTACGAGCAGTACTTC,TRBJ2-7,.,14,.,TRBV7-6
CASSERERHEQYF,TGTGCCAGCAGTGAGCGGGAGAGGCACGAGCAGTACTTC,TRBJ2-7,.,13,TRBD2,TRBV6-5
CASSQDAGLAFSDTQYF,TGCGCCAGCAGCCAAGATGCGGGACTAGCATTTTCGGATACGCAGTATTTT,TRBJ2-3,.,17,TRBD2,TRBV4-3
CASSSLLTSPGYEQYF,TGTGCCAGCAGCTCACTCCTGACTAGCCCGGGGTACGAGCAGTACTTC,TRBJ2-7,once,16,TRBD2,TRBV5-6
CASLKSTGSTGELFF,TGTGCCAGCTTAAAGTCGACAGGGTCGACCGGGGAGCTGTTTTTT,TRBJ2-2,once,15,TRBD1,TRBV18
CASSLGLAGGAYEQYF,TGCGCCAGCAGCTTGGGTCTAGCGGGAGGAGCCTACGAGCAGTACTTC,TRBJ2-7,.,16,TRBD2,TRBV5-1
CASSPGISAGNTIYF,TGCGCCAGCAGCCCAGGGATTTCAGCTGGAAACACCATATATTTT,TRBJ1-3,.,15,.,TRBV5-1
CASSQEVTTYNEQFF,TGCGCCAGCAGCCAAGAAGTGACTACCTACAATGAGCAGTTCTTC,TRBJ2-1,.,15,.,TRBV4-3
CASRLEALNTEAFF,TGTGCCAGCAGGTTAGAGGCTTTGAACACTGAAGCTTTCTTT,TRBJ1-1,.,14,.,TRBV2
CASSLRQGEMGDTEAFF,TGTGCCAGCAGCTTACGACAGGGGGAAATGGGGGACACTGAAGCTTTCTTT,TRBJ1-1,.,17,TRBD1,TRBV11-2
CASSPRRVAQPQHF,TGTGCCAGCAGTCCGCGGAGGGTTGCTCAGCCCCAGCATTTT,TRBJ1-5,.,14,.,TRBV27
CASSPPGQGNYGYTF,TGTGCCAGCTCACCACCGGGACAGGGAAACTATGGCTACACCTTC,TRBJ1-2,.,15,TRBD1,TRBV18
CAAMAGNRYNEQFF,TGTGCCGCAATGGCAGGGAATCGATACAATGAGCAGTTCTTC,TRBJ2-1,.,14,.,TRBV30
CASSGEHQVAKNIQYF,TGTGCCAGCAGTGGCGAACATCAGGTAGCCAAAAACATTCAGTACTTC,TRBJ2-4,.,16,.,TRBV6-1
CASTGYNEQFF,TGTGCCAGCACCGGATACAATGAGCAGTTCTTC,TRBJ2-1,.,11,.,TRBV6-5
CASSPRGQYYGYTF,TGTGCCAGCAGTCCAAGGGGCCAATACTATGGCTACACCTTC,TRBJ1-2,.,14,.,TRBV7-9
CASSESRPLAYEQYF,TGTGCCAGCAGTGAATCTAGGCCTCTGGCCTACGAGCAGTACTTC,TRBJ2-7,.,15,.,TRBV25-1
CASRRDRGQNGYTF,TGTGCCAGCAGGCGAGACAGGGGGCAGAATGGCTACACCTTC,TRBJ1-2,.,14,TRBD1,TRBV27
CASSARLGGYTF,TGTGCCAGCAGCGCCCGGCTAGGTGGCTACACCTTC,TRBJ1-2,.,12,.,TRBV28
CASSVDYSNQPQHF,TGTGCCAGCAGCGTAGATTATAGCAATCAGCCCCAGCATTTT,TRBJ1-5,once,14,.,TRBV9
CASSLSSGRVSEQFF,TGTGCCAGCAGCTTGAGTAGCGGGAGGGTGAGTGAGCAGTTCTTC,TRBJ2-1,.,15,TRBD2,TRBV7-6
CASSQGNLYEQYF,TGTGCCAGCAGCCAGGGGAACCTATACGAGCAGTACTTC,TRBJ2-7,.,13,.,TRBV6-5
CASSVVAGGLGETQYF,TGTGCCAGCAGCGTAGTGGCGGGAGGGCTAGGGGAGACCCAGTACTTC,TRBJ2-5,.,16,TRBD2,TRBV9
CASSPPGGLSSYEQYF,TGTGCCAGCTCCCCCCCTGGCGGACTAAGCTCCTACGAGCAGTACTTC,TRBJ2-7,.,16,.,TRBV18
CASSLGGATSSYEQYF,TGTGCCAGCAGCTTAGGGGGAGCGACAAGCTCCTACGAGCAGTACTTC,TRBJ2-7,.,16,.,TRBV11-2
CASSLPRESPLHF,TGTGCCAGCAGTTTACCGCGAGAATCACCCCTCCACTTT,TRBJ1-6,.,13,.,TRBV28
CASSLEGGIYNEQFF,TGCGCCAGCAGCTTGGAGGGCGGCATCTACAATGAGCAGTTCTTC,TRBJ2-1,.,15,.,TRBV5-1
CAISDRGEEQFF,TGTGCCATCAGTGATCGGGGGGAGGAGCAGTTCTTC,TRBJ2-1,.,12,TRBD2,TRBV10-3
CASSPGGLRSYEQYF,TGTGCCAGCAGCCCCGGGGGACTCAGGTCCTACGAGCAGTACTTC,TRBJ2-7,.,15,.,TRBV2
CASRTSGRAPDTQYF,TGTGCCAGCAGGACTAGCGGGAGGGCCCCTGATACGCAGTATTTT,TRBJ2-3,.,15,TRBD2,TRBV7-2
CASSPGHTIYF,TGTGCCAGCTCACCCGGGCACACCATATATTTT,TRBJ1-3,.,11,.,TRBV18
CASSVLTGGEQYF,TGTGCCAGCAGCGTATTAACAGGGGGCGAGCAGTACTTC,TRBJ2-7,.,13,TRBD1,TRBV5-6
CASNKGGLADNEQFF,TGTGCCAGCAATAAGGGGGGACTAGCGGACAATGAGCAGTTCTTC,TRBJ2-1,.,15,TRBD2,TRBV9
CACTPLRDSGPGNTIYF,TGTGCCTGCACACCACTCCGGGACAGTGGCCCTGGAAACACCATATATTTT,TRBJ1-3,.,17,TRBD1,TRBV30
CATKGGRSQETQYF,TGTGCCACCAAAGGCGGGAGGAGTCAAGAGACCCAGTACTTC,TRBJ2-5,.,14,TRBD2,TRBV10-3
CASRASGVSANQPQHF,TGTGCCAGTAGAGCGTCAGGGGTCTCAGCAAATCAGCCCCAGCATTTT,TRBJ1-5,.,16,.,TRBV19
CAWSPWAQETQYF,TGTGCCTGGAGCCCGTGGGCCCAAGAGACCCAGTACTTC,TRBJ2-5,.,13,.,TRBV30
CASKDRLAGTGELFF,TGCGCCAGCAAAGACCGACTAGCCGGGACCGGGGAGCTGTTTTTT,TRBJ2-2,.,15,TRBD2,TRBV5-1
CASSFLGVEETQYF,TGTGCCAGCAGTTTTTTAGGGGTGGAAGAGACCCAGTACTTC,TRBJ2-5,.,14,.,TRBV6-6
CASSGPGHSNEKLFF,TGTGCCAGCTCAGGGCCCGGACATTCTAATGAAAAACTGTTTTTT,TRBJ1-4,.,15,.,TRBV18
CASSPPSTRLSYTF,TGTGCCAGCTCACCACCCTCTACCAGGTTAAGCTACACCTTC,TRBJ1-2,.,14,.,TRBV18